A single sample gave rise to the 16 T cell receptor beta chains below, sequenced in a study of circulating CD8 cells and anti-PD-1 response in melanoma. TCR libraries were prepared from around 15 ng of total RNA with the QIAseq Immune Repertoire TCR panel. TCRdb used MiXCR to reprocess the reads, holding one entry per CDR3 protein. The table has roughly 1,300 distinct CDR3 sequences, roughly 10% seen once. Sorting of live CD3+CD8+TCRalphabeta+ cells by PD-1 and/or TIGIT gave four subsets. This specimen consisted of CD8+ T cells from PBMCs, obtained at baseline or after one month of anti-PD-1 therapy (not recorded which). These receptors were obtained from a human donor with melanoma.

By sample share, this clonotype is medium-sized (0.01 to 0.1%). The chain uses TRBV7-2 and TRBJ2-7, with D maybe TRBD1 (5 bases). The germline V and J ends were trimmed by 6 bases and 3 bases, with 12 bases remaining between them. The CDR3 has 13 residues. In germline, CDR1 is SGHTA, CDR2 FQGNSA. The CDR3 loop is CASRPQGVYEQYF. In DNA, the CDR3 is TGTGCCAGCAGGCCCCAGGGCGTCTACGAGCAGTACTTC.

This clonotype was observed a handful of times. The gene calls are TRBV4-3 and TRBJ2-2; D is unresolved. The CDR3 is 16 amino acids. V was shortened by 0 bases and J by 6 bases, with 14 bases between the two germline ends. Germline assignment: CDR1 LGHNA and CDR2 YSLEER. CDR3 sequence: CASSQDSVFAPGELFF. The DNA for the CDR3 is TGCGCCAGCAGCCAAGATTCAGTCTTCGCCCCCGGGGAGCTGTTTTTT.

This clonotype is classed as large. The chain combines TRBV14 with TRBJ1-2; 7 bases map to TRBD1. Germline lookup yields CDR1 SGHDN and CDR2 FVKESK. The CDR3 spans 15 residues. The V segment lost 4 bases and the J segment 1 base; nucleotides outside the gene matches: 6. The CDR3 DNA sequence: TGTGCCAGCAGCCCGTGGACAGGCTATAACTATGGCTACACCTTC. Translating gives CASSPWTGYNYGYTF.

This clonotype is categorized as medium-sized. The chain has TRBV5-1 and TRBJ2-7; D might be TRBD1 (5 bases). V was trimmed by 0 bases and J by 4 bases, leaving 11 bases between them. Germline V gives CDR1 SGHRS, CDR2 YFSETQ. The CDR3 length is 14 residues. The CDR3 sequence is CASSLEGAGYEQYF. The CDR3 bases are TGCGCCAGCAGCTTGGAAGGGGCAGGGTACGAGCAGTACTTC.

This clonotype is labeled as medium-sized. The chain uses TRBV19 and TRBJ2-2; D not resolved. Germline V CDR1 and CDR2: LNHDA, SQIVND (reference sequence). V dropped 6 bases and J dropped 4 bases, with 6 bases sitting between them. The CDR3 covers 12 residues. CDR3 amino acids: CASRSLTGELFF. The DNA of the CDR3 is TGTGCCAGTAGGTCTCTCACCGGGGAGCTGTTTTTT.

The V gene is TRBV20-1, the J gene TRBJ2-3; 7 nucleotides match TRBD2. Germline trimming cut 3 bases from V and 4 bases from J; bases unmatched to any gene: 7. Germline lookup yields CDR1 DFQATT and CDR2 SNEGSKA (reference sequence). The length of the CDR3 is 14 residues. The CDR3 DNA sequence: TGCAGTGCTAGGGCGGGGGTAGGAGCAGATACGCAGTATTTT. Translation: CSARAGVGADTQYF.

This clonotype was recorded a few times. The chain employs TRBV6-5 and TRBJ2-2, with D unresolved. With 2 bases removed from V and 7 bases from J, the gap between germline ends came to 8 bases. The CDR3 has 13 amino acids. Per the germline V gene, CDR1 is MNHEY and CDR2 is SVGAGI. CDR3 DNA sequence: TGTGCCAGCAGTTACGGGTTGAGCGGGGAGCTGTTTTTT. It specifies CASSYGLSGELFF.

This clonotype is labeled as medium-sized (0.01 to 0.1%). V and J are TRBV12-3 or TRBV12-4 and TRBJ2-3; D is undetermined. The CDR3 spans 14 residues. The V and J ends lost 1 base and 3 bases respectively, with 8 bases between them. The CDR3, as DNA: TGTGCCAGCAGTTTAGATCCAGTGACAGATACGCAGTATTTT. Its translation: CASSLDPVTDTQYF.

A note on this clonotype: An end of the junction differs from the germline gene, which may be a read error. The CDR3 protein is CASSNLAVSYNEQLF. CDR3 DNA sequence: TGTGCCAGCAGCAACCTAGCGGTCTCTTACAATGAGCAGTTATTC. The chain couples TRBV27 to TRBJ2-1; 7 bases are a match to TRBD2. The CDR3 spans 15 residues. CDR1 and CDR2 (germline): MNHEY, SMNVEV (reference sequence).

In regard to this clonotype: A junction end diverges from the germline sequence, so it may reflect a read error. The chain combines TRBV24-1 with TRBJ2-3, with D possibly TRBD1 on 6 matching bases. This CDR3 has 14 residues. The V gene's germline CDR1 is KGHDR and CDR2 SFDVKD. In DNA, the CDR3 is TGTGCCACCAGTCCCGGGGACAACACAGATGCGCAGTATTTT. This gives the protein CATSPGDNTDAQYF.

This clonotype has a single count. The chain carries TRBV5-5 and TRBJ1-5, with a tentative D call TRBD1 (6 bases). V lost 4 bases to trimming and J lost 7 bases, with 12 bases between them. Germline CDR1 SGHKS, CDR2 YYEKEE (reference sequence). The CDR3 covers 13 residues. In nucleotides, the CDR3 is TGTGCCAGCAGCGCACAGGGAAGCCAGCCCCAGCATTTT. It is translated as CASSAQGSQPQHF.

Notes on this clonotype: It may be a read error: a sequence one base away is much more abundant. This chain joins TRBV4-3 and TRBJ2-6; D is possibly TRBD1 (6 bases). The CDR3 is 18 residues long. Germline-derived CDR1 and CDR2 are LGHNA and YSLEER. CDR3 region: CASSPSTGSISGASVLTF. The CDR3 DNA follows: TGCGCCAGCAGCCCGTCTACAGGGTCTATCTCTGGGGCCAGCGTCCTGACTTTC.

V and J are TRBV29-1 and TRBJ2-2; D might be TRBD2 (6 bases). The germline gives CDR1 SQVTM, CDR2 ANQGSEA. The germline V and J ends were trimmed by 6 bases and 6 bases, with 14 bases remaining between them. The length of the CDR3 is 13 residues. CDR3: CSVLPWGAGELFF. In nucleotides, the CDR3 is TGCAGCGTATTACCGTGGGGGGCCGGGGAGCTGTTTTTT.

This clonotype is termed medium-sized. The J gene is TRBJ2-3, the V gene TRBV7-9; 13 nucleotides line up with TRBD2. Germline trimming cut 5 bases from V and 4 bases from J; bases unmatched to any gene: 6. The CDR3 length is 16 residues. The germline V gene has CDR1 SEHNR and CDR2 FQNEAQ (reference sequence). CDR3 coding DNA: TGTGCCAGCAGCCTCACTAGCGGGGGGGCCGCAGATACGCAGTATTTT. Residues: CASSLTSGGAADTQYF.

This clonotype is medium-sized by share. The gene calls are TRBV27 and TRBJ2-5; D is possibly TRBD2 (5 bases). This CDR3 contains 13 residues. V shed 5 bases and J shed 7 bases, with 14 bases lying between them. CDR1 MNHEY and CDR2 SMNVEV come from the germline V gene (reference sequence). The CDR3 DNA is TGTGCCAGCAGTCCCTCCCGACGGGGGACCCAGTACTTC. Protein sequence: CASSPSRRGTQYF.

This clonotype was seen only a few times. This rearrangement joins TRBV2 to TRBJ2-3; perhaps TRBD1 as D (5 bases). Trimming left V 6 bases short and J 0 bases short, with 19 bases between. There are 17 residues in the CDR3. Germline V gene data show CDR1 as SNHLY and CDR2 as FYNNEI. CDR3 amino acids: CASSAWAQGVSTDTQYF. Written as DNA, the CDR3 is TGTGCCAGCAGCGCATGGGCGCAGGGCGTAAGCACAGATACGCAGTATTTT.